This TCR beta chain was profiled in a study of OX40 agonist ivuxolimab in advanced cancers. Broader study findings: Within 6 weeks, CD4+ and CD8+ blood T cells expanded clonally at 0.1 to 3.0 mg/kg.

About this clone: Its antigen is still unknown.

V dropped 6 bases and J dropped 0; count of bases not matched to a gene: 5. CDR1 and CDR2 (germline): MNHEY, SVGAGI. CDR3 size: 15 residues. Using immunoSEQ multiplex PCR, the repertoire was profiled, and TCRdb retains in-frame clones only, with some absent. The sample has more than 75,000 clones; around 86% are singletons. The source was CD4+ or CD8+ T cells sorted from blood, collected in a trial of the OX40 agonist ivuxolimab. This clonotype was obtained from an adult with an advanced solid tumor such as melanoma, head and neck, liver or kidney cancer. The gene calls are TRBV6-5 and TRBJ1-3; 7 nucleotides agree with TRBD1. CDR3 sequence reads: CASRGDSDSGNTIYF. The CDR3 DNA reads TGTGCCAGCAGAGGGGACAGCGACTCTGGAAACACCATATATTTT.